These 15 T cell receptor beta chains share one sample of origin, sequenced in a study of identical twins' blood T cells. From the 5' RACE reads, TCRdb called clonotypes with MiXCR, one entry per CDR3 protein. The sample includes hundreds of thousands of distinct CDR3 sequences, roughly 27% of them seen just once. The sample consisted of PBMCs. The receptors shown here come from a woman aged 18 to 55 in good health.

V is TRBV19 and J is TRBJ2-7, with D perhaps TRBD1 (6 bases). Germline assignment: CDR1 LNHDA and CDR2 SQIVND (reference sequence). The CDR3 extends over 14 amino acids. The V and J ends lost 0 bases and 5 bases respectively, with 11 bases between them. CDR3: CASSIDPTGHEQYF. The DNA of the CDR3 is TGTGCCAGTAGTATAGACCCGACAGGCCACGAGCAGTACTTC.

The rearrangement links TRBV5-1 to TRBJ1-3; 7 nucleotides align to TRBD1. In germline, CDR1 is SGHRS, CDR2 YFSETQ. This CDR3 has 15 residues. With 4 bases clipped from V and 3 bases from J, the junction kept 7 bases outside the gene matches. The CDR3 is CASSPDRLDGNTIYF. As DNA, the CDR3 is TGCGCCAGCAGCCCGGACAGGCTGGATGGAAACACCATATATTTT.

Many counts were recorded for this clonotype. The rearrangement uses TRBV5-1 and TRBJ1-2; no reliable D call. Germline V lookup: CDR1 SGHRS, CDR2 YFSETQ. Deletions cut 4 bases from V and 2 bases from J, with 9 bases between. The CDR3 covers 13 residues. For the CDR3, the DNA is TGCGCCAGCAGCATAGACGCGAACTATGGCTACACCTTC. Encoded protein: CASSIDANYGYTF.

The gene calls are TRBV29-1 and TRBJ1-1; no clear D. Germline-derived CDR1 and CDR2 are SQVTM and ANQGSEA. V was clipped by 3 bases and J by 6 bases, with 14 bases between them. This CDR3 comprises 13 residues. This chain's CDR3 is CSVDRGISAEAFF. In DNA, the CDR3 is TGCAGCGTTGATCGCGGGATTTCGGCTGAAGCTTTCTTT.

This clonotype was detected a few times. The gene calls are TRBV7-2 and TRBJ2-2; weak D call: TRBD1 (6 bases). Germline loops: CDR1 SGHTA, CDR2 FQGNSA. V was pared by 4 bases and J by 0 bases, with 9 bases between. CDR3 length: 15 amino acids. The CDR3 loop reads CASSYRETNTGELFF. In nucleotides, the CDR3 is TGTGCCAGCAGCTACAGGGAAACGAACACCGGGGAGCTGTTTTTT.

This clonotype was detected many times. The rearrangement links TRBV6-2 or TRBV6-3 to TRBJ1-1; a possible D gene is TRBD1 (5 bases). This CDR3 comprises 12 residues. CDR1 and CDR2 (germline): MNHEY, SVGEGT. Between the trimmed V and J ends, which lost 4 bases and 7 bases, there was a span of 10 bases. The CDR3 loop reads CASSSKRGEAFF. The CDR3 bases are TGTGCCAGCAGTTCTAAGAGGGGTGAAGCTTTCTTT.

This clonotype was found once. A much bigger clone sits one base away, suggesting this may be a read error. The chain combines TRBV20-1 with TRBJ2-1; D call uncertain. The V end lost 4 bases, the J end lost 5 bases, and 9 bases lay between the germline ends. Germline-derived CDR1 and CDR2 are DFQATT and SNEGSKA (reference sequence). The CDR3 covers 12 residues. In DNA form, the CDR3 reads TGCAGTGCTACCCACGACCACAATGAGCAGTTCTTC. This translates into CSATHDHNEQFF.

A few counts support this clonotype. V is TRBV4-2 and J is TRBJ2-3; TRBD2 matches 8 bases. Germline V gene sequence: CDR1 LGHNA, CDR2 YNFKEQ. V trimming: 2 bases; J trimming: 6 bases; junction bases outside the gene matches: 13. The CDR3 contains 17 residues. The CDR3 sequence is CASSQSGGGSVTDTQYF. CDR3 coding DNA: TGTGCCAGCAGCCAATCCGGGGGGGGGAGTGTGACGGATACGCAGTATTTT.

The chain carries TRBV6-2 or TRBV6-3 and TRBJ2-3; D is unclear. This CDR3 comprises 14 residues. Trimming took 6 bases from V and 0 from J, leaving 10 bases between them. Per germline, CDR1 MNHEY and CDR2 SVGEGT. The CDR3 DNA sequence: TGTGCCAGCAGCTTTAGCCCTAGCACAGATACGCAGTATTTT. Translating it yields CASSFSPSTDTQYF.

In its sample, this clonotype was seen a few times. The chain uses TRBV18 and TRBJ1-5; 7 bases match TRBD1. Germline loops: CDR1 KGHSH, CDR2 LQKENI. The CDR3 covers 14 residues. After removal of 2 bases from V and 5 bases from J, the junction contained 3 bases not matched to a gene. The CDR3 sequence is CASSPGTADQPQHF. The CDR3 nucleotides read TGTGCCAGCTCACCAGGGACAGCTGATCAGCCCCAGCATTTT.

V is TRBV6-1 and J is TRBJ1-6; possible D gene TRBD1, 6 bases. The CDR3 runs 15 residues. Trimming stripped 2 bases from V and 10 bases from J, with 15 bases between. In germline, CDR1 is MNHNS, CDR2 SASEGT. CDR3 nucleotides: TGTGCCAGCAGTGAATTGGCAGGGGATCGATCACCCCTCCACTTT. This gives the protein CASSELAGDRSPLHF.

The CDR3 DNA is TGTGCCAGCAGTTTAGATGGGGCCCAGTACTTC. Translated, it gives CASSLDGAQYF. This chain links TRBV12-3 or TRBV12-4 with TRBJ2-5; D is uncertain. V was shortened by 1 base and J by 9 bases, with 6 bases between the two germline ends. CDR3 size: 11 residues.

J is TRBJ2-1 and V is TRBV9, with unresolved D. Germline CDR1 and CDR2: SGDLS and YYNGEE. The V gene lost 0 bases and the J gene lost 5 bases, with 6 bases spanning the gap. This CDR3 is 13 amino acids long. The CDR3 coding sequence is TGTGCCAGCAGCGTAGAAGGGAACAATGAGCAGTTCTTC. This translates into CASSVEGNNEQFF.

The table lists this clonotype with a count of one. The rearrangement uses TRBV20-1 and TRBJ2-5, with D unresolved. The CDR3 covers 14 residues. Germline V gene sequence: CDR1 DFQATT, CDR2 SNEGSKA (reference sequence). Trimming took off 6 bases at V and 3 bases at J, with 17 bases between the two ends. CDR3 nucleotide sequence: TGCAGTGCGCCGTTGATCGTGGCTAAAGAGACCCAGTACTTC. It encodes CSAPLIVAKETQYF.

The table lists this clonotype with a count of one. V gene TRBV6-1 combines with J gene TRBJ1-1, with a weak D call TRBD1 (6 bases). The CDR3 covers 16 residues. Germline values: CDR1 MNHNS, CDR2 SASEGT. The V and J ends lost 8 bases and 0 bases respectively, with 19 bases between them. The CDR3 region is CASGLGSTGMNTEAFF. Written as DNA, the CDR3 is TGTGCCAGCGGACTTGGGTCGACAGGTATGAACACTGAAGCTTTCTTT.